Each of the 20 T cell receptor beta chains below was sequenced from the same sample in a study of blood T cell repertoires in COVID-19. The table came from immunoSEQ multiplex PCR; TCRdb's copy has only in-frame clones and leaves some out. The sample carries around 40,000 clones, approximately 90% recorded once. Sequenced sample: peripheral blood. Receptor source: a human donor in a cohort sampled during active COVID-19.

The chain links TRBV14 to TRBJ1-2; 9 bases line up with TRBD1. CDR3 size: 18 residues. From germline, CDR1 is SGHDN and CDR2 FVKESK. The junction had 12 bases not matched to a gene; V was cut back by 2 bases and J by 2 bases. CDR3 in DNA: TGTGCCAGCAGCCAACGGGGGCCCGGACAGGGGAAAAACTATGGCTACACCTTC. Translation: CASSQRGPGQGKNYGYTF.

The V gene is TRBV9, the J gene TRBJ2-5, with D possibly matching TRBD2 (5 bases). From germline, CDR1 is SGDLS and CDR2 YYNGEE. This CDR3 contains 15 residues. Trimming pared 3 bases from V and 1 base from J, leaving 13 bases between. CDR3 coding DNA: TGTGCCAGCAGCGCGCGCGGGCAGCGCCAAGAGACCCAGTACTTC. Translating it yields CASSARGQRQETQYF.

The chain uses TRBV7-9 and TRBJ1-2; no reliable D call. There are 12 residues in the CDR3. V was cut by 8 bases and J by 4 bases, with 11 bases left in between. Germline V CDR1 and CDR2: SEHNR, FQNEAQ (reference sequence). The CDR3, as DNA: TGTGCCAGCTCCCCGGCGGCCTATGGCTACACCTTC. Translating it yields CASSPAAYGYTF.

This clone was observed a single time. The chain links TRBV5-4 to TRBJ2-5; 11 nucleotides align to TRBD2. Germline V CDR1 and CDR2: SGHNT, YYREEE (reference sequence). This CDR3 comprises 15 residues. V lost 4 bases to trimming and J lost 2 bases; unmatched junction nucleotides: 4. For the CDR3, the DNA is TGTGCCAGCAGCCGGACTAGCGGGCCACAAGAGACCCAGTACTTC. Its protein is CASSRTSGPQETQYF.

The V gene is TRBV29-1, the J gene TRBJ2-3; 8 bases agree with TRBD2. The CDR3 has 13 residues. The V gene's germline CDR1 is SQVTM and CDR2 ANQGSEA. The trim removed 7 bases at V and 3 bases at J, leaving 6 bases unmatched. CDR3 sequence: CSGGTRSTDTQYF. CDR3 coding DNA: TGCAGCGGAGGGACTAGATCGACAGATACGCAGTATTTT.

This sequence joins TRBV4-1 and TRBJ2-5, with 13 bases fitting TRBD2. The V gene end was trimmed by 2 bases and the J gene end by 7 bases; junction bases not matched to a gene: 13. The CDR3 runs 18 residues. Germline V gene lookup returns CDR1 MGHRA and CDR2 YSYEKL. The CDR3 nucleotides read TGCGCCAGCAGCCAACGAATAGGGACTAGCGGGGAGGGCCGGACCCAGTACTTC. It is translated as CASSQRIGTSGEGRTQYF.

V usage is TRBV7-3 and J usage is TRBJ2-2; possible D gene TRBD2, 5 bases. This CDR3 comprises 15 residues. The V gene lost 4 bases and the J gene lost 4 bases, with 13 bases spanning the gap. Germline CDR1 SGHTA, CDR2 FQGTGA. CDR3 DNA: TGTGCCAGCAGCTCGGGCCCTGAGGGCACCGGGGAGCTGTTTTTT. Its translation: CASSSGPEGTGELFF.

The sample holds one count of this clone. The rearrangement uses TRBV4-3 and TRBJ1-5; 9 nucleotides match TRBD1. The CDR3 extends over 15 amino acids. Germline-derived CDR1 and CDR2 are LGHNA and YSLEER. Losses at the gene ends were 1 base for V and 6 bases for J; bases not matched to a gene: 4. CDR3 nucleotides: TGCGCCAGCAGCCAAGTCCTACAGGGGGCTCAGCCCCAGCATTTT. Amino acids: CASSQVLQGAQPQHF.

This chain joins TRBV7-2 and TRBJ2-3, with 8 bases fitting TRBD2. Germline-derived CDR1 and CDR2 are SGHTA and FQGNSA. The V gene end was trimmed by 4 bases and the J gene end by 5 bases; junction bases not matched to a gene: 8. This CDR3 comprises 15 residues. The DNA for the CDR3 is TGTGCCAGCAGCTCGAATGGGCTAGCGGGAGATACGCAGTATTTT. Translating gives CASSSNGLAGDTQYF.

This clone has only a few counts. V gene TRBV14 combines with J gene TRBJ2-2; D uncertain. The CDR3 totals 13 residues. V was pared by 4 bases and J by 5 bases, with 8 bases between. The germline V gene has CDR1 SGHDN and CDR2 FVKESK. CDR3 region: CASSRQNTGELFF. CDR3 sequence (DNA): TGTGCCAGCAGCCGGCAGAATACCGGGGAGCTGTTTTTT. The full variable domain, completed using reference TRBV14 and TRBJ2-2, is EAGVTQFPSHSVIEKGQTVTLRCDPISGHDNLYWYRRVMGKEIKFLLHFVKESKQDESGMPNNRFLAERTGGTYSTLKVQPAELEDSGVYFCASSRQNTGELFFGEGSRLTVL.

This chain uses TRBV7-9 with TRBJ2-5, with 10 nucleotides matching TRBD2. Trimming removed 5 bases from V and 5 bases from J; junction bases left unmatched: 11. The CDR3 extends over 16 amino acids. Germline V gene sequence: CDR1 SEHNR, CDR2 FQNEAQ (reference sequence). The CDR3 DNA is TGTGCCAGCAGCCCCCCCCAGCGGGGGGGCATTGAGACCCAGTACTTC. This encodes CASSPPQRGGIETQYF.

V usage is TRBV7-9 and J usage is TRBJ2-1; 10 bases map to TRBD2. The CDR3 extends over 15 amino acids. Germline V gene lookup returns CDR1 SEHNR and CDR2 FQNEAQ (reference sequence). Unmatched junction bases numbered 8, after V lost 5 bases and J lost 7 bases. The CDR3 DNA reads as TGTGCCAGCAGCCAGAGGACTAGCGGAGCAAATGAGCAGTTCTTC. This sequence encodes CASSQRTSGANEQFF.

The chain carries TRBV5-1 and TRBJ1-1; 9 bases are shared with TRBD1. The CDR3 spans 15 residues. Germline V gene sequence: CDR1 SGHRS, CDR2 YFSETQ. Germline trimming cut 2 bases from V and 4 bases from J; bases unmatched to any gene: 6. CDR3 protein: CASSLNRGHSTEAFF. CDR3 sequence (DNA): TGCGCCAGCAGCTTAAACAGGGGGCATTCCACTGAAGCTTTCTTT.

The J gene is TRBJ2-7, the V gene TRBV21-1; TRBD2 was called by the table and not checked on the DNA. TRBV21-1 corresponds to a pseudogene. This CDR3 spans 18 amino acids. The CDR3 region has the DNA TGTGCCAGCAGCAAAGGTAAGGGGGGAGGGGGACTACTCTACGAGCAGTACTTC. Protein: CASSKGKGGGGLLYEQYF.

The chain combines TRBV5-4 with TRBJ2-4, with D tentatively TRBD2 (5 bases). The CDR3 is 15 amino acids. V was trimmed by 4 bases and J by 0 bases, leaving 11 bases between them. The germline gives CDR1 SGHNT, CDR2 YYREEE (reference sequence). For the CDR3, the DNA is TGTGCCAGCAGCCGGAGGAGCGAAGCCAAAAACATTCAGTACTTC. Translated: CASSRRSEAKNIQYF.

The chain uses TRBV5-1 and TRBJ1-6; 8 bases align to TRBD1. Trimming removed 1 base from V and 7 bases from J; junction bases left unmatched: 13. The CDR3 spans 18 residues. CDR1 SGHRS and CDR2 YFSETQ come from the germline V gene. CDR3 in amino acids: CASSLRAPGQGWNSPLHF. In DNA form, the CDR3 reads TGCGCCAGCAGCTTGAGGGCCCCCGGACAGGGTTGGAATTCACCCCTCCACTTT.

The rearrangement uses TRBV11-3 and TRBJ2-1, with 9 bases that match TRBD1. CDR1 is SGHNT, CDR2 YENEEA, per germline. The CDR3 length is 15 residues. V was pared by 5 bases and J by 7 bases, with 9 bases of the junction left unmatched. The CDR3 loop is CASSPRTGVGNEQFF. The CDR3 DNA sequence: TGTGCCAGCAGCCCGAGGACAGGGGTGGGGAATGAGCAGTTCTTC.

The rearrangement joins TRBV28 to TRBJ2-2; D unclear. Germline V gene data show CDR1 as MDHEN and CDR2 as SYDVKM. The CDR3 runs to 12 residues. V gave up 3 bases and J gave up 7 bases, with 6 bases separating them. CDR3 in DNA: TGTGCCAGCAGTTTGGTCGGCGGGGAGCTGTTTTTT. This encodes CASSLVGGELFF.

This chain joins TRBV6-1 and TRBJ1-1; D unclear. V lost 5 bases and J lost 1, with 8 bases in between. This CDR3 has 13 amino acids. CDR1 and CDR2 (germline): MNHNS, SASEGT. CDR3 sequence (DNA): TGTGCCAGCAGTCGCCGGGGGAACACTGAAGCTTTCTTT. Translating gives CASSRRGNTEAFF.

The chain links TRBV21-1 to TRBJ2-1; no DNA check was done on the table's D call, TRBD2. TRBV21-1 is labeled a pseudogene. The CDR3 consists of 16 residues. The DNA for the CDR3 is TGTGCCAGCAGCGTCGGGACTAGCGGGAATAGCAATGAGCAGTTCTTC. Residues: CASSVGTSGNSNEQFF.